This TCR beta chain stems from a study of blood T cells in healthy people across ages. PCR was performed a second time for roughly 7 to 11 cycles using a sample-barcoded 5' primer and a J-beta primer mix. Unique molecular identifiers of 12 random nucleotides labeled each cDNA. Every individual sample yielded 2.5 million or more paired-end reads (each containing CDR3). TCRdb re-called the 5' RACE reads through MiXCR, storing one row per CDR3 protein. Of approximately 680,000 distinct CDR3 sequences in the sample, about 32% were seen once. CDR1 is SGHTA and CDR2 is FQGTGA in the germline V gene. V trimming: 4 bases; J trimming: 2 bases; junction bases outside the gene matches: 4. CDR3 size: 15 residues. Isolation recovered at least 6.5 million PBMCs from every sample. There are many counts of this clonotype. The antigen is unknown. Study observations and caveats: CMV infection status of these donors was not known.

The V call is TRBV7-3, the J call TRBJ2-3; TRBD2 matches at 9 bases. Sequenced: blood. The clonotype originates from a woman of 80 years or more in good health. The CDR3 DNA reads as TGTGCCAGCAGCTCTAGCGGGGACACCACAGATACGCAGTATTTT. It translates to CASSSSGDTTDTQYF.